Sequencing of this TCR beta chain was carried out in a study of T cell responses to AZD1222 COVID-19 vaccine. V shed 4 bases and J 7 bases; nucleotides not matched to a gene: 6. CDR1 MDHEN and CDR2 SYDVKM come from the germline V gene. The CDR3 is made up of 15 amino acids. Sequencing was performed with immunoSEQ multiplex PCR; in TCRdb, only in-frame clones are kept and a portion is missing. The repertoire includes about 170,000 clones, more than 90% of them detected once, and about 1.6% sits in the top ten. The sequence was collected from an adult in good health. Sample: peripheral blood, taken on day 0 of AZD1222 vaccination. The chain joins TRBV28 to TRBJ1-5; 11 bases line up with TRBD1. Here the CDR3 DNA reads TGTGCCAGCAGTTCCCGGACAGGGGGCCTGCAGCCCCAGCATTTT. Translating it yields CASSSRTGGLQPQHF. Combining the CDR3 with reference TRBV28 and TRBJ1-5 gives the whole variable domain DVKVTQSSRYLVKRTGEKVFLECVQDMDHENMFWYRQDPGLGLRLIYFSYDVKMKEKGDIPEGYSVSREKKERFSLILESASTNQTSMYLCASSSRTGGLQPQHFGDGTRLSIL.